These 3 T cell receptor beta chains came from one sample sequenced in a study of cytomegalovirus exposure and HLA in healthy donors. The PCR contained 60 Vbeta and 13 Jbeta primers. Profiled with immunoSEQ multiplex PCR; TCRdb holds only in-frame clones, not every one. The table has fewer than 120,000 clones, less than 85% seen once. The sequenced sample was PBMCs. Receptors originate from a man aged 25-40 years in good health and CMV-seropositive.

A remark on this clone: The same CDR3 arises from other DNA sequences in this sample as well. The rearrangement uses TRBV30 and TRBJ1-6, with D possibly being TRBD1 (5 bases). V lost 0 bases and J 0 bases, leaving 9 bases between the germline ends. CDR1 is GTSNPN and CDR2 is SVGIG in the germline V gene (reference sequence). CDR3 size: 16 residues. CDR3 sequence reads: CAWSVQTGSYNSPLHF. The CDR3 DNA reads TGTGCCTGGAGTGTACAAACAGGCTCCTATAATTCACCCCTCCACTTT.

The table lists this clone with a few counts. The chain uses TRBV7-8 and TRBJ1-5; D unresolved. V lost 7 bases and J 3 bases, leaving 10 bases between the germline ends. Germline V lookup: CDR1 SGHVS, CDR2 FQNEAQ. There are 13 residues in the CDR3. Written as DNA, the CDR3 is TGTGCCAGCATGGGCAGCTACAATCAGCCCCAGCATTTT. Translated, it gives CASMGSYNQPQHF.

The chain joins TRBV10-1 to TRBJ1-2, with D uncertain. CDR3 size: 13 residues. The germline CDR1 and CDR2 sequences are WNHNN and SYGVQD (reference sequence). V gave up 3 bases and J gave up 8 bases, with 13 bases separating them. The CDR3, as DNA: TGCGCCAGCAGTGATGGGCATTCGGAAGGCTACACCTTC. This gives the protein CASSDGHSEGYTF.